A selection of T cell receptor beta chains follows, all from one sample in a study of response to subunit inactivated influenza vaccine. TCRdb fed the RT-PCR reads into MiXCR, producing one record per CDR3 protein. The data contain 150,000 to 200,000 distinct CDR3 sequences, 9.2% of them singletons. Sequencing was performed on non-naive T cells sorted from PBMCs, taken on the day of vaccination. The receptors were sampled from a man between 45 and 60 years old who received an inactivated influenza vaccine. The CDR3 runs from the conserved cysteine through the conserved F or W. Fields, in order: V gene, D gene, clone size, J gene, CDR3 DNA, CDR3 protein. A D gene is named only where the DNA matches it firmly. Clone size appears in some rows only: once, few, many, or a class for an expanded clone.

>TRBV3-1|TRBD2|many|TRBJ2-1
TGTGCCAGCAGCCAAGATCCTAGCGGGAGAATCTACAATGAGCAGTTCTTC
CASSQDPSGRIYNEQFF
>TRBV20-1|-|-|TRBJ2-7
TGCAGTGCTAGAGCTGGACCCTCCGAAGGGGAGCAGTACTTC
CSARAGPSEGEQYF
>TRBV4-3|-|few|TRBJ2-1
TGCGCCAGCAGCCCCGTTCGGGGGGCTTACAATGAGCAGTTCTTC
CASSPVRGAYNEQFF
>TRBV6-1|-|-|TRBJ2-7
TGTGCCAGCAGTGAAGCTTCGTTGGCCTACGAGCAGTACTTC
CASSEASLAYEQYF
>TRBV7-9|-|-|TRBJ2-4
TGTGCCAGCAGCGTAAGCTCCGGAGGTAACATTCAGTACTTC
CASSVSSGGNIQYF
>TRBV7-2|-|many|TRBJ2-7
TGTGCCAGCAGCTTAGCCTTGGACAGCCACTACGAGCAGTACTTC
CASSLALDSHYEQYF
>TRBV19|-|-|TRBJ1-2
TGTGCCACCCAGAGACCTAACAACTATGGCTACACCTTC
CATQRPNNYGYTF
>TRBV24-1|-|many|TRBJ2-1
TGTGCCACCAGTGGTATGAGGGGTAGCTCCTACAATGAGCAGTTCTTC
CATSGMRGSSYNEQFF
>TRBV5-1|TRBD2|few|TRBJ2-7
TGCGCCAGCAGCTGGACTAGCGGGGGAGATTTTTACGAGCAGTACTTC
CASSWTSGGDFYEQYF
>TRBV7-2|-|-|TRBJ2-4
TGTGCCAGCCTTGAGGAAGGGGCCAAAAACATTCAGTACTTC
CASLEEGAKNIQYF
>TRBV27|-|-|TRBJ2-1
TGTGCCAGCAGTTTACAGGGGTACAATGACCAGTTCTTC
CASSLQGYNDQFF
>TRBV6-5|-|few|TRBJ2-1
TGTGCCAGCAGTACTTTTAGCGGCGTAGGCTCCAATGAGCAGTTCTTC
CASSTFSGVGSNEQFF
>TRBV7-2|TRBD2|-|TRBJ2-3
TGTGCCAGCAGCTTAGTGCGGGAGACAGATACGCAGTATTTT
CASSLVRETDTQYF
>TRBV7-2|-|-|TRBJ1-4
TGTGCCAGCAGCTTATACGCGGTGACAACTAATGAAAAACTGTTTTTT
CASSLYAVTTNEKLFF
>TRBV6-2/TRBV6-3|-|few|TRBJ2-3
TGTGCCAGCAGTTACCAGGGACCGCAAACAGATACGCAGTATTTT
CASSYQGPQTDTQYF
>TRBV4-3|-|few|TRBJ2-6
TGCGCCAGCAGCCAAGATCATGGGGGCCTTGGCTCTGGGGCCAACGTCCTGACTTTC
CASSQDHGGLGSGANVLTF
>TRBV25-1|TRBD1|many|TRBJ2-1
TGTGCCAGCAGTGAACCCTTGACAGGGGACAATGAGCAGTTCTTC
CASSEPLTGDNEQFF
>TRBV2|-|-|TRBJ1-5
TGTGCCAGCAGTGAAGACACAGCCGGCAATCAGCCCCAGCATTTT
CASSEDTAGNQPQHF
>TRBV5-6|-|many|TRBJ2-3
TGTGCCAGCAGCTCGGGGACCACAGATACGCAGTATTTT
CASSSGTTDTQYF
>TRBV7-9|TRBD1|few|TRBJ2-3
TGTGCCAGCAGCTGGAGGACAGGACCGACAGATACGCAGTATTTT
CASSWRTGPTDTQYF
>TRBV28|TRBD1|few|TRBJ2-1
TGTGCCAGCAGTCTGACGGGACAGGTAGACAATGAGCAGTTCTTC
CASSLTGQVDNEQFF
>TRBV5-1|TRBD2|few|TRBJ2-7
TGCGCCAGCAGCTTGATCGGGGGGAGCTACGAGCAGTACTTC
CASSLIGGSYEQYF
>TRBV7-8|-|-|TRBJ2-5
TGTGCCAGCAGCTTTGTCGGTGGGGAGACCCAGTACTTC
CASSFVGGETQYF
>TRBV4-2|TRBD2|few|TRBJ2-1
TGTGCCAGCAGCCGAGCCCTAGGGACTAGCGGGGGGAGCTCCTACAATGAGCAGTTCTTC
CASSRALGTSGGSSYNEQFF
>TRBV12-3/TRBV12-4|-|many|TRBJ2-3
TGTGCCAGCGCTATGGAGACAGTTTGGGAAGATACGCAGTATTTT
CASAMETVWEDTQYF
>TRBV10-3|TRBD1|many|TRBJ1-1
TGTGCCATCAGTGAAAACGGACAGGGGAACACTGAAGCTTTCTTT
CAISENGQGNTEAFF
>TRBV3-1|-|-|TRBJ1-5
TGTGCCAGCAGCCAAGTGCAGGGTAGCAATCAGCCCCAGCATTTT
CASSQVQGSNQPQHF
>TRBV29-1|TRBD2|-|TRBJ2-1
TGCAGCGGAACTCTAGCGGGAGGGCCGGCCGGTGAGCAGTTCTTC
CSGTLAGGPAGEQFF
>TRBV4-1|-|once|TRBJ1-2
TGCGCCAGCAACCCCGGGTCCCAGGGAGGTGGTGGCTACACCTTC
CASNPGSQGGGGYTF